A selection of T cell receptor beta chains follows, all from one sample in a study of monozygotic twins with inflammatory bowel disease. TCRdb reanalyzed the 5' RACE reads, giving one entry per CDR3 protein sequence and no DNA. The sample has a few hundred thousand distinct CDR3 sequences. The sequencing input was blood. The receptors come from a human donor with ulcerative colitis or Crohn's disease, or a healthy co-twin of an affected twin (not recorded which). Each CDR3 is given with its conserved first and last residue.

j_call,v_call,cdr3_aa
TRBJ2-7,TRBV12-5,CASGLVPGTKINSYEQYF
TRBJ1-2,TRBV5-1,CASSLNGHGKDF
TRBJ1-1,TRBV6-1,CASSEGGTGGTEALF
TRBJ2-2,TRBV3-1,CASRLGQGRRELFF
TRBJ2-5,TRBV14,CASSRNQRGWQETQYF
TRBJ2-7,TRBV5-1,CASSSRQNYEQYF
TRBJ2-1,TRBV6-5,CASSYSGPSSSYNEQFF
TRBJ2-5,TRBV30,CAWSIRVRETQYF
TRBJ2-5,TRBV30,CAWSRKLQETQYF
TRBJ2-2,TRBV9,CASSVEGGRGDTGELFF
TRBJ2-3,TRBV27,CASSPRDRAFTDTQYF
TRBJ2-1,TRBV21-1,CAIQLRVSSYNEQFF
TRBJ2-3,TRBV4-2,CASSEEWGNTDTQYF
TRBJ1-1,TRBV6-5,CASSYDRGRIEAFF
TRBJ1-5,TRBV4-2,CASSQDPGENNQPQHF
TRBJ1-5,TRBV12-3/TRBV12-4,CASRKSGGISNQPQHF
TRBJ1-5,TRBV6-2/TRBV6-3,CASRTDRVTDNQPQHF
TRBJ1-2,TRBV6-6,CASTPDYGYTF
TRBJ2-3,TRBV7-9,CASSLDDNTDTQYF
TRBJ2-5,TRBV7-3,CAIPPGGQETQYF
TRBJ1-1,TRBV4-3,CASSQEGARGRTEAFF
TRBJ1-2,TRBV18,CASSPLGEEGYTF
TRBJ2-1,TRBV5-1,CASSLGPQGVATYEQFF
TRBJ1-4,TRBV9,CASSPDGRTTNEKLFF
TRBJ2-6,TRBV27,CASSFLPGAGANVLTF
TRBJ2-5,TRBV27,CASSLLPVPYQETQYF
TRBJ1-1,TRBV20-1,CSATSWGQGLSRDTEAFF
TRBJ2-7,TRBV28,CASSPWTGRKAYEQYF